One sample yielded the 13 T cell receptor beta chains listed below, sequenced in a study of T-cell reconstitution after alpha-beta-depleted transplantation in children. Construction of the TCRbeta library involved unique molecular identifiers. A single record per CDR3 protein comes from TCRdb applying MiXCR to the PCR reads. The data hold about 240,000 distinct CDR3 sequences, with roughly 24% observed a single time. The sequenced sample was PBMCs, obtained before TCRalphabeta/CD19-depleted stem cell transplant. The receptors were sampled from a girl aged 2-10 years with Fanconi anemia, due to receive a stem cell transplant.

This clonotype was found a few times. V and J are TRBV6-2 or TRBV6-3 and TRBJ1-2; 7 bases are shared with TRBD1. The ends lost 0 bases at V and 2 bases at J; junction bases unmatched: 6. CDR3 length equals 16 residues. Per germline, CDR1 MNHEY and CDR2 SVGEGT. The CDR3 DNA follows: TGTGCCAGCAGTTACTCGGCGACAGGGACCAACTATGGCTACACCTTC. It translates to CASSYSATGTNYGYTF.

This clonotype has at least ten counts. V and J are TRBV12-3 or TRBV12-4 and TRBJ2-2; unclear D gene. CDR3 length equals 16 residues. Deletions cut 1 base from V and 4 bases from J, with 13 bases between. This CDR3 is CASSLGSPVATGELFF. CDR3 in DNA: TGTGCCAGCAGTTTAGGTTCCCCTGTGGCCACCGGGGAGCTGTTTTTT.

This clonotype showed up just a few times. The chain uses TRBV29-1 and TRBJ2-1; 8 bases map to TRBD2. The germline gives CDR1 SQVTM, CDR2 ANQGSEA. The V and J ends lost 1 base and 8 bases, in that order; junction bases with no gene match: 13. The CDR3 has 16 residues. The CDR3 spells CSVEVWLAGAIHEQFF. CDR3 coding DNA: TGCAGCGTTGAAGTGTGGCTAGCGGGTGCAATCCATGAGCAGTTCTTC.

This chain joins TRBV12-3 or TRBV12-4 and TRBJ2-1, with 7 bases aligning to TRBD2. CDR3 size: 17 residues. V shed 8 bases and J 0 bases; nucleotides not matched to a gene: 13. The CDR3 loop is CASAYSPGGSSYNEQFF. The DNA of the CDR3 is TGTGCCAGCGCCTATTCCCCGGGGGGTAGCTCCTACAATGAGCAGTTCTTC.

This clonotype showed up many times. V is TRBV7-9 and J is TRBJ2-1, with 8 bases lining up with TRBD2. The V segment lost 5 bases and the J segment 5 bases; nucleotides outside the gene matches: 8. The CDR3 length is 15 residues. Germline-derived CDR1 and CDR2 are SEHNR and FQNEAQ (reference sequence). CDR3 loop: CASSHPGLGDNEQFF. Written as DNA, the CDR3 is TGTGCCAGCAGCCACCCGGGACTAGGGGACAATGAGCAGTTCTTC. Using reference TRBV7-9 and TRBJ2-1 for the parts outside the CDR3, the full variable domain is DTGVSQNPRHKITKRGQNVTFRCDPISEHNRLYWYRQTLGQGPEFLTYFQNEAQLEKSRLLSDRFSAERPKGSFSTLEIQRTEQGDSAMYLCASSHPGLGDNEQFFGPGTRLTVL.

This clonotype was detected many times. J is TRBJ2-1 and V is TRBV5-5, with 8 bases that match TRBD2. The junction had 2 bases not matched to a gene; V was cut back by 3 bases and J by 6 bases. The germline V gene has CDR1 SGHKS and CDR2 YYEKEE (reference sequence). The CDR3 runs 13 residues. The CDR3: CASSYSGSNEQFF. Written as DNA, the CDR3 is TGTGCCAGCAGCTACAGCGGGAGCAATGAGCAGTTCTTC.

This sequence joins TRBV11-1 and TRBJ2-5; a weak D match, TRBD1 (6 bases). The germline CDR1 and CDR2 sequences are SGHAT and FQDESV (reference sequence). There are 16 residues in the CDR3. V was trimmed by 5 bases and J by 5 bases, leaving 21 bases between them. CDR3 loop: CASSLTNGQLGETQYF. CDR3 coding DNA: TGTGCCAGCAGCCTGACAAACGGACAGCTCGGTGAGACCCAGTACTTC. The full variable domain, completed using reference TRBV11-1 and TRBJ2-5, is EAEVAQSPRYKITEKSQAVAFWCDPISGHATLYWYRQILGQGPELLVQFQDESVVDDSQLPKDRFSAERLKGVDSTLKIQPAELGDSAMYLCASSLTNGQLGETQYFGPGTRLLVL.

V and J are TRBV29-1 and TRBJ2-7, with D perhaps TRBD2 (5 bases). Germline loops: CDR1 SQVTM, CDR2 ANQGSEA. The CDR3 totals 13 residues. Trimming left V 6 bases short and J 3 bases short, with 15 bases between. The CDR3: CSVQLGVGYEQYF. For the CDR3, the DNA is TGCAGCGTGCAACTAGGAGTGGGCTACGAGCAGTACTTC.

This clonotype was observed many times. The gene calls are TRBV29-1 and TRBJ2-7; D is uncertain. Germline loops: CDR1 SQVTM, CDR2 ANQGSEA. The CDR3 is made up of 13 amino acids. V lost 7 bases and J lost 4, with 17 bases in between. The DNA of the CDR3 is TGCAGCGCCGAGAGAGGCGACAATTACGAGCAGTACTTC. Translation: CSAERGDNYEQYF.

This clonotype appeared many times. This chain uses TRBV9 with TRBJ2-7; TRBD1 might be the D (6 bases). The V gene's germline CDR1 is SGDLS and CDR2 YYNGEE. The CDR3 is 16 residues long. The V end lost 1 base, the J end lost 7 bases, and 21 bases lay between the germline ends. CDR3 nucleotides: TGTGCCAGCAGCGTATCGACCGGGACACCGATTTGGGAGCAGTACTTC. Residues: CASSVSTGTPIWEQYF.

This sequence joins TRBV14 and TRBJ2-7, with TRBD1 matching over 10 bases. CDR3 length equals 15 residues. J lost 9 bases, V lost 1 base, and 9 bases had no gene match. Germline V gene data show CDR1 as SGHDN and CDR2 as FVKESK. The CDR3 loop is CASSQVGQGPVGQYF. In DNA form, the CDR3 reads TGTGCCAGCAGCCAAGTGGGACAGGGGCCCGTCGGGCAGTACTTC.

The chain couples TRBV7-3 to TRBJ2-1; maybe TRBD1 (8 bases). Deletions cut 5 bases from V and 8 bases from J, with 16 bases between. The CDR3 has 14 residues. Germline CDR1 and CDR2: SGHTA and FQGTGA. The CDR3 is CASSIGQGGYEQFF. The DNA for the CDR3 is TGTGCCAGCAGCATAGGACAGGGAGGGTATGAGCAGTTCTTC.

The chain uses TRBV27 and TRBJ2-2; 9 positions match TRBD2. The CDR3 sequence is 14 residues long. V was pared by 5 bases and J by 6 bases, with 4 bases of the junction left unmatched. CDR1 is MNHEY and CDR2 is SMNVEV in the germline V gene (reference sequence). The CDR3 nucleotides read TGTGCCAGCAGTATAGAGCGGGAGGCCGGGGAGCTGTTTTTT. Its translation: CASSIEREAGELFF.